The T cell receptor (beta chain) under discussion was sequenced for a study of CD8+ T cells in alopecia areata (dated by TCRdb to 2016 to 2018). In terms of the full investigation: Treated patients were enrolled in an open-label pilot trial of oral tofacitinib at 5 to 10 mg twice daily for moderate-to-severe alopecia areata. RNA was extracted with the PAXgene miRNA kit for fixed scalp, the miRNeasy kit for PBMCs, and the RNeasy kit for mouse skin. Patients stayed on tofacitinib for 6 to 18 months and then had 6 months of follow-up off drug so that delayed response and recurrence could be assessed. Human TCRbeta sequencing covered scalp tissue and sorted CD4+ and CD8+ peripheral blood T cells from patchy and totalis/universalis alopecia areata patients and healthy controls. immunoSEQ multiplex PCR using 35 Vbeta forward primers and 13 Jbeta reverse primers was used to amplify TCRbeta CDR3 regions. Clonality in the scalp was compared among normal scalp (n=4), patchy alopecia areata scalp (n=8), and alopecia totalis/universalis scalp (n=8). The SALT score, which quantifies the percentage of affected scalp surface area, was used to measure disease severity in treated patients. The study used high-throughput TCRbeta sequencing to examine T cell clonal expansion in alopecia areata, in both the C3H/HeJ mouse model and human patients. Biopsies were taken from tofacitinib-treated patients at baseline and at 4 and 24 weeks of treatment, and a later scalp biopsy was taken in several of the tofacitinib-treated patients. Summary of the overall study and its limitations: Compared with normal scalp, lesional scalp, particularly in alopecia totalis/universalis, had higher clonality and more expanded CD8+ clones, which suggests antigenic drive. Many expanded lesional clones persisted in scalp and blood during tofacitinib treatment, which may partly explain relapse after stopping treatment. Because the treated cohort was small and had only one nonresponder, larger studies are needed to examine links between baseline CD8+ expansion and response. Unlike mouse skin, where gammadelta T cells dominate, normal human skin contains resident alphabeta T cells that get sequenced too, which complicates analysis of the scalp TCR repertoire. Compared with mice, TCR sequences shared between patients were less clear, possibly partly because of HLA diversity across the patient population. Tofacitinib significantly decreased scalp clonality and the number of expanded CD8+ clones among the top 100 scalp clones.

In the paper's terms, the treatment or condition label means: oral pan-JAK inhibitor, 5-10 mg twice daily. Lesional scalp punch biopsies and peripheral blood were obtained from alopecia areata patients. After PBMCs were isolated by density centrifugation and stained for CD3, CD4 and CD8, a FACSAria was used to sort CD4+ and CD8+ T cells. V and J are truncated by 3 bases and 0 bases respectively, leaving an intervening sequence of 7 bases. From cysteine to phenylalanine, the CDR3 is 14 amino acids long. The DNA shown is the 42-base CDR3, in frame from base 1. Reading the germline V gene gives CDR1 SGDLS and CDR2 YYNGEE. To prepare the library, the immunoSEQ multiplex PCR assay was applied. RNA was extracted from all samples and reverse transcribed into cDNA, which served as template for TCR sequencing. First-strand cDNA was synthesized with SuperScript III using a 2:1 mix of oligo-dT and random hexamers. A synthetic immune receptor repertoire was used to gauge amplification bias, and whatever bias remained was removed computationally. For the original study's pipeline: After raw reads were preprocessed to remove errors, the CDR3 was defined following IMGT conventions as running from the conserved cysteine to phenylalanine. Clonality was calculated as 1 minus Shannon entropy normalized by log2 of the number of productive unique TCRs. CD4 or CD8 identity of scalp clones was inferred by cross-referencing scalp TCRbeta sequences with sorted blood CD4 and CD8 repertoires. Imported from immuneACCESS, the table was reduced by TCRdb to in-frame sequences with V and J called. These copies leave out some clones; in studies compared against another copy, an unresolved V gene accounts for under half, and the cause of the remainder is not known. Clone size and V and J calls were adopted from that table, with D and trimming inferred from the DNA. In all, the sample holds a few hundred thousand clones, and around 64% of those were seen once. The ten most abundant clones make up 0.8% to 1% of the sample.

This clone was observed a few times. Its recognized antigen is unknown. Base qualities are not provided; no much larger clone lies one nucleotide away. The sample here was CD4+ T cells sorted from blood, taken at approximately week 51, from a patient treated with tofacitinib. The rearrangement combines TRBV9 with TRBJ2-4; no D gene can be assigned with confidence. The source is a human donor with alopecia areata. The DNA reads TGTGCCAGCAGCGCGACGGTAGCCAAAAACATTCAGTACTTC. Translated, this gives CASSATVAKNIQYF.